The 24 T cell receptor beta chains below were found in one sample sequenced in a study of cytotoxic CD8 clonotypes in ibrutinib-treated CLL. Data came from immunoSEQ multiplex PCR; TCRdb stores just in-frame clones and leaves some out. Of about 92,000 clones in the sample, roughly 80% were seen once. The sample in question was PBMCs, obtained after 24 months of ibrutinib treatment. All receptors derive from a human donor with chronic lymphocytic leukemia.

The chain carries TRBV29-1 and TRBJ2-1; D is unresolved. The CDR3 covers 13 residues. Germline-derived CDR1 and CDR2 are SQVTM and ANQGSEA. Trimming removed 4 bases from V and 3 bases from J, with 10 bases in between. The CDR3 DNA follows: TGCAGCGTTGGGGCGGATTACTACAATGAGCAGTTCTTC. It specifies CSVGADYYNEQFF.

This chain links TRBV7-8 with TRBJ1-1; no clear D gene. Deletions cut 7 bases from V and 6 bases from J, with 12 bases between. The CDR3 totals 12 residues. From germline, CDR1 is SGHVS and CDR2 FQNEAQ. DNA for the CDR3: TGTGCCAGCAACCTCGTCGGGTCTGAAGCTTTCTTT. This encodes CASNLVGSEAFF.

The rearrangement links TRBV19 to TRBJ1-1, with unresolved D. The CDR3 has 14 residues. From germline, CDR1 is LNHDA and CDR2 SQIVND (reference sequence). The ends were cut back, 4 bases at V and 1 base at J, with 10 bases in the middle. The CDR3 region has the DNA TGTGCCAGTAGTAGTTTCAGCCCGAACACTGAAGCTTTCTTT. Amino acid sequence: CASSSFSPNTEAFF. The full variable domain, rest sourced from reference TRBV19 and TRBJ1-1, is DGGITQSPKYLFRKEGQNVTLSCEQNLNHDAMYWYRQDPGQGLRLIYYSQIVNDFQKGDIAEGYSVSREKKESFPLTVTSAQKNPTAFYLCASSSFSPNTEAFFGQGTRLTVV.

This clone has just a few counts. This sequence joins TRBV7-2 and TRBJ2-1, with 13 nucleotides matching TRBD2. CDR1 is SGHTA and CDR2 is FQGNSA in the germline V gene. The CDR3 totals 14 residues. Losses at the gene ends were 6 bases for V and 8 bases for J; bases not matched to a gene: 4. CDR3 loop: CASRYGLAGDEQFF. Here the CDR3 DNA reads TGTGCCAGCAGATACGGACTAGCGGGAGATGAGCAGTTCTTC.

In this sample, this clone turned up once. The chain employs TRBV15 and TRBJ2-7, with 10 bases fitting TRBD1. Germline assignment: CDR1 LNHNV and CDR2 YYDKDF (reference sequence). The CDR3 is 16 amino acids. V gave up 3 bases and J gave up 6 bases; unmatched junction bases: 11. CDR3 coding DNA: TGTGCCACCAGCAGTCCCCGGGACAGGGGCCTAGCCGAGCAGTACTTC. Protein: CATSSPRDRGLAEQYF. The full variable domain, in which reference TRBV15 and TRBJ2-7 provide the parts outside the CDR3, is DAMVIQNPRYQVTQFGKPVTLSCSQTLNHNVMYWYQQKSSQAPKLLFHYYDKDFNNEADTPDNFQSRRPNTSFCFLDIRSPGLGDTAMYLCATSSPRDRGLAEQYFGPGTRLTVT.

This clone was observed a few times. The chain couples TRBV7-3 to TRBJ2-5, with unresolved D. Trimming left V 2 bases short and J 5 bases short, with 9 bases between. Germline-derived CDR1 and CDR2 are SGHTA and FQGTGA. This CDR3 region has 13 residues. Written as DNA, the CDR3 is TGTGCCAGCAGCTTATCAGTCCGGGAGACCCAGTACTTC. Translation: CASSLSVRETQYF.

The genes are TRBV28 and TRBJ1-2, with 9 bases fitting TRBD1. V was clipped by 5 bases and J by 3 bases; unmatched bases: 4. The CDR3 has 14 residues. Germline V gives CDR1 MDHEN, CDR2 SYDVKM. CDR3 in DNA: TGTGCCAGCAGTCCCTGGACAGGGGACTATGGCTACACCTTC. Amino acids: CASSPWTGDYGYTF.

The chain links TRBV15 to TRBJ2-1; 13 nucleotides align to TRBD2. J gave up 0 bases and V 0 bases, and 11 bases lay outside the gene matches. Per the germline V gene, CDR1 is LNHNV and CDR2 is YYDKDF (reference sequence). This CDR3 spans 21 amino acids. The CDR3 bases are TGTGCCACCAGCAGAGATCTCGGACTAGCGGGAGTCGGCAGCTCCTACAATGAGCAGTTCTTC. It codes for CATSRDLGLAGVGSSYNEQFF.

J is TRBJ1-2 and V is TRBV7-2; perhaps TRBD1 as D (6 bases). The germline gives CDR1 SGHTA, CDR2 FQGNSA. There are 15 residues in the CDR3. The V end was cut by 0 bases, the J end by 4 bases, with 12 bases between. CDR3 in DNA: TGTGCCAGCAGCTTAGCGCGGGGGGGCAGCTATGGCTACACCTTC. Translated, it gives CASSLARGGSYGYTF.

The genes are TRBV5-1 and TRBJ2-1; 9 bases fit TRBD1. V gave up 0 bases and J gave up 6 bases; unmatched junction bases: 4. The CDR3 runs to 15 residues. Germline V lookup: CDR1 SGHRS, CDR2 YFSETQ. The CDR3 sequence is CASSLDRDRVNEQFF. CDR3 sequence (DNA): TGCGCCAGCAGCTTGGATAGGGACAGGGTCAATGAGCAGTTCTTC.

This chain connects TRBV27 to TRBJ2-1; 12 bases match TRBD1. The trim removed 3 bases at V and 7 bases at J, leaving 22 bases unmatched. The CDR3 spans 21 residues. Germline CDR1 is MNHEY and CDR2 is SMNVEV (reference sequence). CDR3 residues: CASSFSGTGGFRDLKENEQFF. The CDR3 DNA follows: TGTGCCAGCAGTTTCTCAGGGACAGGGGGCTTTAGGGACTTGAAAGAAAATGAGCAGTTCTTC.

The chain employs TRBV7-3 and TRBJ2-6; 9 bases match TRBD1. V trimming: 4 bases; J trimming: 0 bases; junction bases outside the gene matches: 10. The CDR3 has 19 amino acids. Germline lookup yields CDR1 SGHTA and CDR2 FQGTGA. The DNA for the CDR3 is TGTGCCAGCAGCTACCGGGACAGGGACTATTTCTCTGGGGCCAACGTCCTGACTTTC. It encodes CASSYRDRDYFSGANVLTF.

V gene TRBV30 combines with J gene TRBJ2-6; tentatively, D is TRBD2 (6 bases). The V end was cut by 5 bases, the J end by 0 bases, with 17 bases between. In germline, CDR1 is GTSNPN, CDR2 SVGIG (reference sequence). The CDR3 loop spans 17 amino acids. CDR3 protein: CAWSSPGLHSGANVLTF. The CDR3 DNA is TGTGCCTGGTCCTCTCCGGGACTGCACTCTGGGGCCAACGTCCTGACTTTC.

This chain links TRBV19 with TRBJ2-3; D unresolved. The length of the CDR3 is 13 residues. V was clipped by 4 bases and J by 4 bases, with 9 bases between them. The germline gives CDR1 LNHDA, CDR2 SQIVND (reference sequence). CDR3 bases: TGTGCCAGTAGTAGAAGAGTCGCAGATACGCAGTATTTT. Translating gives CASSRRVADTQYF.

This rearrangement joins TRBV25-1 to TRBJ2-5; D call uncertain. The V gene's germline CDR1 is MGHDK and CDR2 SYGVNS. This CDR3 is 11 amino acids long. Trimming removed 4 bases from V and 5 bases from J, with 5 bases in between. The CDR3 region has the DNA TGTGCCAGCAGTGCACACGAGACCCAGTACTTC. The encoded protein is CASSAHETQYF.

This chain joins TRBV11-3 and TRBJ2-7; D might be TRBD1 (5 bases). This CDR3 comprises 19 residues. The germline CDR1 and CDR2 sequences are SGHNT and YENEEA. The V and J ends lost 1 base and 3 bases respectively, with 25 bases between them. The CDR3 loop is CASSLVQSLQQDRYYEQYF. DNA of the CDR3: TGTGCCAGCAGCTTAGTCCAGTCCCTACAACAGGACCGCTACTACGAGCAGTACTTC.

V gene TRBV9 combines with J gene TRBJ2-7, with 7 bases identical to TRBD2. CDR1 is SGDLS and CDR2 is YYNGEE in the germline V gene. The CDR3 spans 15 residues. V lost 0 bases to trimming and J lost 3 bases; unmatched junction nucleotides: 6. The CDR3 coding sequence is TGTGCCAGCAGCGTAGGTGGGGAGGGCCTCTACGAGCAGTACTTC. This gives the protein CASSVGGEGLYEQYF.

This chain joins TRBV5-4 and TRBJ2-1; no firm D call. CDR1 and CDR2 from the germline V gene are SGHNT and YYREEE (reference sequence). The CDR3 has 12 amino acids. V lost 5 bases and J lost 9, with 12 bases in between. CDR3 in DNA: TGTGCCAGCAGGTGGGGTCACAGTGAGCAGTTCTTC. Its protein is CASRWGHSEQFF.

Concerning this clone: Mismatch with germline at one junction end may stem from a read error. The rearrangement links TRBV7-7 to TRBJ2-2; D gene ambiguous. The CDR3 extends over 15 amino acids. Germline CDR1 and CDR2: SSHAT and FNYEAQ (reference sequence). The CDR3 protein is CASSLDPYPTGELFF. In DNA form, the CDR3 reads TGTGCTAGCAGCTTAGATCCCTATCCTACCGGGGAGCTGTTTTTT.

The chain carries TRBV11-2 and TRBJ1-1; D not resolved. The CDR3 totals 11 residues. The germline CDR1 and CDR2 sequences are SGHAT and FQNNGV. V lost 10 bases to trimming and J lost 1 base, with 7 bases between them. CDR3 amino acids: CATSQNTEAFF. The CDR3 DNA reads as TGTGCCACATCACAGAACACTGAAGCTTTCTTT.

The gene calls are TRBV30 and TRBJ2-7; D might be TRBD2 (5 bases). V was clipped by 8 bases and J by 3 bases, with 11 bases between them. The germline V gene has CDR1 GTSNPN and CDR2 SVGIG (reference sequence). CDR3 length equals 11 residues. CDR3 bases: TGTGCCGGGGAGTGGAACTACGAGCAGTACTTC. This codes for CAGEWNYEQYF. Based on the CDR3 plus reference TRBV30 and TRBJ2-7, the full variable domain is SQTIHQWPATLVQPVGSPLSLECTVEGTSNPNLYWYRQAAGRGLQLLFYSVGIGQISSEVPQNLSASRPQDRQFILSSKKLLLSDSGFYLCAGEWNYEQYFGPGTRLTVT.

This chain links TRBV27 with TRBJ1-1; 7 bases line up with TRBD1. The CDR3 contains 14 residues. Trimming cost V 6 bases and J 2 bases; bases outside gene matches: 6. The germline gives CDR1 MNHEY, CDR2 SMNVEV (reference sequence). CDR3 DNA: TGTGCCAGCAGACAGGACAGGCCCAACACTGAAGCTTTCTTT. As protein: CASRQDRPNTEAFF.

The chain combines TRBV21-1 with TRBJ2-7. TRBV21-1 is described as a pseudogene. The CDR3 is 16 amino acids. Here the CDR3 reads CASSKAGSLVAYEQYF. DNA of the CDR3: TGTGCCAGCAGCAAAGCGGGGTCGTTGGTCGCCTACGAGCAGTACTTC.

CDR3 in amino acids: CASSISGSTDTQYF. CDR3 sequence (DNA): TGTGCCAGTAGTATTAGCGGGAGTACAGATACGCAGTATTTT. The rearrangement joins TRBV19 to TRBJ2-3, with 9 bases identical to TRBD2. The V segment lost 3 bases and the J segment 3 bases; nucleotides outside the gene matches: 1. Per germline, CDR1 LNHDA and CDR2 SQIVND (reference sequence). This CDR3 has 14 residues.